These T cell receptor beta chains were read from a single sample in a study of blood T cell repertoires in COVID-19. Sequencing used immunoSEQ multiplex PCR; TCRdb keeps in-frame clones, though not all of them. The sample has fewer than 55,000 clones, about 63% seen once. Source material: peripheral blood. These receptors were collected from a woman in her 70s with acute or convalescent COVID-19. Each CDR3 is given with its conserved first and last residue. The D gene is left open where the match is weak. Clone size is not always given. Where it is, it says once, few, many or a class for expanded clones.

clone_size	v_call	d_call	j_call	cdr3_nt	cdr3_aa
NA	TRBV7-3	TRBD2	TRBJ2-1	TGTGCCAGCAGCCCAATTCTGGCGGGAGCCCGCAATGAGCAGTTCTTC	CASSPILAGARNEQFF
NA	TRBV10-3	NA	TRBJ2-3	TGTGCCATCAGGGACACAGGAAATACGCAGTATTTT	CAIRDTGNTQYF
NA	TRBV4-1	TRBD2	TRBJ2-3	TGCGCCAGCAGCCAAGGCTTCCGCGGGAGGGGCGGCACAGATACGCAGTATTTT	CASSQGFRGRGGTDTQYF
NA	TRBV28	NA	TRBJ1-6	TGTGCCAGCAGTTTTATCGTGGGTAGGGGTTCACCCCTCCACTTT	CASSFIVGRGSPLHF
NA	TRBV5-5	NA	TRBJ1-2	TGTGCCAGCAGCTTCCGGACAGAAGTTGGCTACACCTTC	CASSFRTEVGYTF
medium-sized	TRBV9	TRBD1	TRBJ2-1	TGTGCCAGCAGCTCACAGGGGTGGTCCTACAATGAGCAGTTCTTC	CASSSQGWSYNEQFF
NA	TRBV4-2	TRBD1	TRBJ2-5	TGTGCCAGCAGCCAAGACGGGACAGGGAAAGAGACCCAGTACTTC	CASSQDGTGKETQYF
NA	TRBV5-1	NA	TRBJ2-7	TGCGCCAGCAGCCCATCGGGTCGCTCCTACGAGCAGTACTTC	CASSPSGRSYEQYF
NA	TRBV5-1	NA	TRBJ2-1	TGCGCCAGCAGCCCAGGGACTCACAATGAGCAGTTCTTC	CASSPGTHNEQFF
NA	TRBV10-2	NA	TRBJ2-7	TGCGCCAGCAGTGAGGGGGCTTCGGTAGGCGAGCAGTACTTC	CASSEGASVGEQYF
NA	TRBV12-3/TRBV12-4	NA	TRBJ1-1	TGTGCCAGCAGTTTTAACGCGGGCTCTGAAGCTTTCTTT	CASSFNAGSEAFF
NA	TRBV5-6	TRBD1	TRBJ1-1	TGTGCCAGCAGCAGGGTGACAGGGGTGTACGAGAACACTGAAGCTTTCTTT	CASSRVTGVYENTEAFF
NA	TRBV7-9	TRBD1	TRBJ1-3	TGTGCCAGCAGCCCTGGCTTTAAGACAGGGCCTGGAAACACCATATATTTT	CASSPGFKTGPGNTIYF
NA	TRBV24-1	TRBD1	TRBJ2-3	TGTGCCACCAGTGACCAAGTAGCCGGGACAGGGAGCTCAGATACGCAGTATTTT	CATSDQVAGTGSSDTQYF
NA	TRBV29-1	NA	TRBJ2-3	TGCAGCGTTGTAGTCCTCTCCACAGATACGCAGTATTTT	CSVVVLSTDTQYF
NA	TRBV6-5	NA	TRBJ2-5	TGTGCCAGCAGTTACTCGAGGGGACACGAGACCCAGTACTTC	CASSYSRGHETQYF
NA	TRBV7-2	TRBD1	TRBJ2-6	TGTGCCAGCAGCTCGGCCGGGACAGGGGAATCTGGGGCCAACGTCCTGACTTTC	CASSSAGTGESGANVLTF
NA	TRBV6-2/TRBV6-3	NA	TRBJ2-3	TGTGCCAGCAGTTACGCCGGGGTTAGCACAGATACGCAGTATTTT	CASSYAGVSTDTQYF
NA	TRBV7-9	NA	TRBJ1-2	TGTGCCAGCAGCTTATTGCCCGGGGATGGCTACACCTTC	CASSLLPGDGYTF
NA	TRBV5-3	TRBD1	TRBJ2-7	TGTGCCAGAAGGCCACCGCCAAGGGGGCGAGGGGAGCAGTACTTC	CARRPPPRGRGEQYF
NA	TRBV7-2	NA	TRBJ2-1	TGTGCCAGCAGCTTAATTATTAACAATGAGCAGTTCTTC	CASSLIINNEQFF
NA	TRBV12-3/TRBV12-4	NA	TRBJ1-3	TGTGCCAGCAGCGGGGACTCTGGAAACACCATATATTTT	CASSGDSGNTIYF
NA	TRBV21-1	NA	TRBJ2-7	TGTGCCAGCAGGCTTACAGGGGGCGTGTGCGAGCAGTACTTC	CASRLTGGVCEQYF
NA	TRBV28	TRBD1	TRBJ1-5	TGTGCCAGCAGTAAAGGACAGGACTATCAGCCCCAGCATTTT	CASSKGQDYQPQHF
few	TRBV7-9	TRBD2	TRBJ2-3	TGTGCCAGCAGCCCCCGACGACTAGCGGGAGGAACGCAGTATTTT	CASSPRRLAGGTQYF
once	TRBV6-6	TRBD1	TRBJ1-1	TGTGCCAGCCAGGGGGTCACCCAAGACACTGAAGCTTTCTTT	CASQGVTQDTEAFF
NA	TRBV7-6	NA	TRBJ2-2	TGTGCCAGCAGCTTAGGGTCATTTAGCACCGGGGAGCTGTTTTTT	CASSLGSFSTGELFF
NA	TRBV18	TRBD2	TRBJ2-7	TGTGCCAGCTCACCCACTAGCGCCCACGAGCAGTACTTC	CASSPTSAHEQYF
few	TRBV4-3	NA	TRBJ1-3	TGCGCCAGCAGCCAAGATTTTACGGAGAGCTCTGGAAACACCATATATTTT	CASSQDFTESSGNTIYF
NA	TRBV5-6	NA	TRBJ2-3	TGTGCCAGCAGCTTGTACTGGGCGAGCACAGATACGCAGTATTTT	CASSLYWASTDTQYF
NA	TRBV11-3	NA	TRBJ2-1	TGTGCCAGCAGCCCGCAGGCGGGATCCTACAATGAGCAGTTCTTC	CASSPQAGSYNEQFF
few	TRBV6-5	NA	TRBJ1-1	TGTGCCAGCCGACGGGTCATTCGCACTGAAGCTTTCTTT	CASRRVIRTEAFF
NA	TRBV19	NA	TRBJ1-2	TGTGCCAGTACCATAGGACACAATAACAACTATGGCTACACCTTC	CASTIGHNNNYGYTF
NA	TRBV7-2	TRBD2	TRBJ2-7	TGTGCCAGCAGCTTCCCCCTAGCGGGTGCCCTCTACGAGCAGTACTTC	CASSFPLAGALYEQYF
few	TRBV2	NA	TRBJ1-5	TGTGCCAGCAGTGAGGAGAGCAATCAGCCCCAGCATTTT	CASSEESNQPQHF
NA	TRBV3-1/TRBV3-2	NA	TRBJ1-2	TGTGCCAGCTGCGCCTTACAGGGACATGGCTACACCTTC	CASCALQGHGYTF
NA	TRBV28	NA	TRBJ2-7	TGTGCCAGCAGTTTTACCTACCGATCGGCGAGGAGCTCCTACGAGCAGTACTTC	CASSFTYRSARSSYEQYF
NA	TRBV5-1	NA	TRBJ1-2	TGCGCCAGCAGCTTGTATGGTGGAGGGGTCAAAGATGGCTACACCTTC	CASSLYGGGVKDGYTF
NA	TRBV7-2	NA	TRBJ2-2	TGTGCCAGCAGTCGACTGGGCACCGGGGAGCTGTTTTTT	CASSRLGTGELFF
NA	TRBV5-4	NA	TRBJ2-3	TGTGCCAGCAGCTTTGGGGGGGGCGAAGATACGCAGTATTTT	CASSFGGGEDTQYF
NA	TRBV6-5	TRBD1	TRBJ2-7	TGTGCCAGCAGCGCCAACAGGGGGCACTACGAGCAGTACTTC	CASSANRGHYEQYF
few	TRBV29-1	TRBD1	TRBJ2-5	TGCAGCGTCGGACAGGGGGCGGGAGAGACCCAGTACTTC	CSVGQGAGETQYF
NA	TRBV6-1	NA	TRBJ1-3	TGTGCCAGCAGTGGGACCGCGCCGCGGGGTGGAAACACCATATATTTT	CASSGTAPRGGNTIYF
NA	TRBV11-2	NA	TRBJ2-3	TGTGCCAGCAGCCCGACTAGTGGAGGGGCAGATACGCAGTATTTT	CASSPTSGGADTQYF
NA	TRBV5-1	NA	TRBJ2-7	TGCGCCAGCAGCTTATCACTAGCCGCCGGCGAGCAGTACTTC	CASSLSLAAGEQYF
few	TRBV7-9	TRBD2	TRBJ2-3	TGTGCCAGCAGCCCCTCAACTAGCGGGGGCAACACAGATACGCAGTATTTT	CASSPSTSGGNTDTQYF
NA	TRBV4-1	TRBD2	TRBJ2-2	TGCGCCAGCAGCCAAGCCCCAAACGGGGGGGGCACCGGGGAGCTGTTTTTT	CASSQAPNGGGTGELFF
NA	TRBV20-1	NA	TRBJ2-2	TGCAGTGCTAGTAAGGACTCCGGGGAGCTGTTTTTT	CSASKDSGELFF